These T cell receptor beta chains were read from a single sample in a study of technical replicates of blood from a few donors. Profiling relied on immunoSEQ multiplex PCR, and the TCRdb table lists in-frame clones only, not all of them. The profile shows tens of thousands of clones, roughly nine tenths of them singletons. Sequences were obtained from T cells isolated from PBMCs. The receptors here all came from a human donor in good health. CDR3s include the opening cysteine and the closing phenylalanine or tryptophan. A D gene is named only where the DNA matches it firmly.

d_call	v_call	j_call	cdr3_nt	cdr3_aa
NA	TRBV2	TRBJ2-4	TGTGCCAGCAGTGAAGCGACTATAGCCAAAAACATTCAGTACTTC	CASSEATIAKNIQYF
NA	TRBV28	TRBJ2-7	TGTGCCAGCAGGGGGGGTAGCGCAAGATACGAGCAGTACTTC	CASRGGSARYEQYF
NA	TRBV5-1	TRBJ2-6	TGCGCCAGCAGCTTCGGGGGGCCCCGCTCTGGGGCCAACGTCCTGACTTTC	CASSFGGPRSGANVLTF
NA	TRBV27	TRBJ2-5	TGTGCCAGCAGTTTATTTCCAGACCAAGAGACCCAGTACTTC	CASSLFPDQETQYF
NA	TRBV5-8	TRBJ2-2	TGTGCCAGCAGCTTTGGAGGGGCTTCAAACACCGGGGAGCTGTTTTTT	CASSFGGASNTGELFF
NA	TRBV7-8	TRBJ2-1	TGTGCCAGCAGCCCGCGGGTCTCCTCCTACAATGAGCAGTTCTTC	CASSPRVSSYNEQFF
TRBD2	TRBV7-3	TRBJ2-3	TGTGCCAGCAGCTCCCTAGCGGGGGGGCTCACAGATACGCAGTATTTT	CASSSLAGGLTDTQYF
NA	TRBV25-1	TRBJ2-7	TGTGCCAGCAGGACAGGATACGAGCAGTACTTC	CASRTGYEQYF
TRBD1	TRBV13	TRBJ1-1	TGTGCCAGCAGCCCTCAGGGGGGAAACACTGAAGCTTTCTTT	CASSPQGGNTEAFF
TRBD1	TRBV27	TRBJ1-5	TGTGCCAGCAGTTTCAGGGGGTTTAGCAATCAGCCCCAGCATTTT	CASSFRGFSNQPQHF
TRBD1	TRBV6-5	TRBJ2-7	TGTGCCAGCAGTTACCAACAGGGGGAGCAGTACTTC	CASSYQQGEQYF
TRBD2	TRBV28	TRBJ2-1	TGTGCCAGCAGTTCGGGACTAGCGGACTACAATGAGCAGTTCTTC	CASSSGLADYNEQFF
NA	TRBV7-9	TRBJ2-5	TGTGCCAGCAGCCAAGGGGTGGCGGACGGTCTCCAAGAGACCCAGTACTTC	CASSQGVADGLQETQYF
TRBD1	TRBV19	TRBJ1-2	TGTGCCAGTAGTATACATTTAGGCTCAGGGGGCGCCTATGGCTACACCTTC	CASSIHLGSGGAYGYTF
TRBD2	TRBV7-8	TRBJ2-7	TGTGCCAGCAGCCCCAGCGGGAGGAGCTCCTACGAGCAGTACTTC	CASSPSGRSSYEQYF
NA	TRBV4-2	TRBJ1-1	TGTGCCAGCAGCCCCAGGGCGACAGCGATGAACACTGAAGCTTTCTTT	CASSPRATAMNTEAFF